This T cell receptor beta chain came from a study of a mutant IDH1 vaccine in newly diagnosed glioma. On the study more broadly: Patients came in for eight vaccinations, in weeks 1, 3, 5, 7, 11, 15, 19 and 23. Following radiotherapy alone, or alongside temozolomide cycles, vaccination was started after an interval of 4-6 weeks. The earlier regimen, radiotherapy, temozolomide, or both, was most often both. General study points: Apparently, pseudoprogression bore no relation to changes among the top peripheral T cell clonotypes.

With respect to this clone: As yet, its antigen is unknown.

Germline V lookup: CDR1 SGHVS, CDR2 FNYEAQ. The V and J ends lost 5 bases and 7 bases respectively, with 15 bases between them. This CDR3 spans 14 amino acids. Time point reported: week 11, during vaccination. All doses held 300 ug of mutant IDH1 20-mer peptide, with topical imiquimod. Sequencing was performed with immunoSEQ multiplex PCR; in TCRdb, only in-frame clones are kept and a portion is missing. Among some 60,000 clones, roughly four fifths were seen once, and the ten largest hold 3.6%. Sequenced here: PBMCs, sampled from a glioma patient whose treatment included an IDH1 peptide vaccine. The source is a man in his thirties or forties with glioma. The V call is TRBV7-6, the J call TRBJ2-4, with D perhaps matching TRBD2 (5 bases). Here the CDR3 reads CASSAPSSGNIQYF. CDR3 sequence (DNA): TGTGCCAGCAGCGCGCCGTCTTCGGGGAACATTCAGTACTTC.